This T cell receptor (beta chain) was sequenced for a study of T-cell reconstitution after alpha-beta-depleted transplantation in children. Germline lookup yields CDR1 SEHNR and CDR2 FQNEAQ (reference sequence). CDR3 length equals 12 residues. The V gene lost 7 bases and the J gene lost 8 bases, with 12 bases spanning the gap. Preparing the TCRbeta library involved the use of unique molecular identifiers. TCRdb analysed the PCR reads with MiXCR anew, one entry per CDR3 protein. The table lists 480,000 or so distinct CDR3 sequences, 10% of them singletons. This clonotype was picked up a small number of times.

The chain joins TRBV7-9 to TRBJ2-1; D is undetermined. This sequence originates from a child under 10 years old with inherited bone marrow failure, due to receive a stem cell transplant. The sequenced sample was PBMCs, obtained before TCRalphabeta/CD19-depleted stem cell transplant. The CDR3 DNA follows: TGTGCCAGCACCGATCGTGGGGATGAGCAGTTCTTC. It is translated as CASTDRGDEQFF.